This T cell receptor beta chain comes out of a study of blood T cell repertoires in COVID-19. Study background: From the United States, Italy and Spain came samples of acute and convalescent COVID-19. PBMCs, B-cell-depleted T cells, or T cells provided the cDNA or gDNA that made up the material.

Original handling: Reference gene primer amplification gave nucleated cell count estimates. Only in-frame clones appear in the TCRdb table, and some are missing; sequencing was by immunoSEQ multiplex PCR. The V and J calls and the clone size are those of that table, but D and trimming were determined from the DNA. Of a few hundred thousand clones in the sample, over 80% were seen once. This CDR3 comprises 13 residues. V lost 6 bases, J lost 0 bases, and 9 bases lay in between. The germline gives CDR1 SQVTM, CDR2 ANQGSEA. This TCR was sampled from a woman aged 70 to 79 with COVID-19, enrolled during active disease. The chain is built from TRBV29-1 and TRBJ2-1; D is uncertain. The sample consisted of peripheral blood. The CDR3 sequence is CSVLPGSYNEQFF. CDR3 sequence (DNA): TGCAGCGTCCTACCTGGCTCCTACAATGAGCAGTTCTTC.